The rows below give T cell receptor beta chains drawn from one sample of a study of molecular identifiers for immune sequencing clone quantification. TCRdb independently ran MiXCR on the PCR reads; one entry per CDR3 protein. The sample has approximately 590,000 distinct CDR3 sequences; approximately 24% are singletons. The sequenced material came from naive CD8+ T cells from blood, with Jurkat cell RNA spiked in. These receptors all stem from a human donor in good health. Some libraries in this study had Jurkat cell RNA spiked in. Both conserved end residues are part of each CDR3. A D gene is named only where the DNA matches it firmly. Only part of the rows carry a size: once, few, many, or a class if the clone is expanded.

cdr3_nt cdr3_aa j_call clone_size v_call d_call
TGTGCCAGCAGTGAGAATAGCGGGGGGGATGTATTTGAGACCCAGTACTTC CASSENSGGDVFETQYF TRBJ2-5 NA TRBV27 TRBD2
TGTGCCAGCAGCCAAGATGAAAAACAGATGGGCTACACCTTC CASSQDEKQMGYTF TRBJ1-2 many TRBV3-1 NA
TGTGCCTGCCCCCCCTTAGCGGGACTGGACAACAATGAGCAGTTCTTC CACPPLAGLDNNEQFF TRBJ2-1 NA TRBV30 TRBD2
TGTGCCAGCAGTCCACAGGGGAGTCAGCCCCAGCATTTT CASSPQGSQPQHF TRBJ1-5 many TRBV27 TRBD1
TGTGCCAGCAGTTACTACTACCCCTCAGGCGGGCGGCAACGGACCCAGTACTTC CASSYYYPSGGRQRTQYF TRBJ2-5 many TRBV6-5 NA
TGTGCCAGCAGTTACTCGGGACAGGGCCACGAGCAGTACTTC CASSYSGQGHEQYF TRBJ2-7 many TRBV6-2/TRBV6-3 TRBD1
TGTGCCAGCAGTTACGTTAACGAGCAGTACTTC CASSYVNEQYF TRBJ2-7 many TRBV6-2/TRBV6-3 NA
TGTGCCAGAAGCTTAGTTTGGTTGGAGGCTTTCTTT CARSLVWLEAFF TRBJ1-1 NA TRBV5-3 NA
TGTGCCAGCAGCTTCCTAGGGGTCACAGATACGCAGTATTTT CASSFLGVTDTQYF TRBJ2-3 many TRBV27 NA
TGCGCCAGCAGCCGGGAGGGACAGGGTATGGCAAATACGCAGTATTTT CASSREGQGMANTQYF TRBJ2-3 many TRBV4-3 TRBD1
TGTGCCATCAGTGGGCAAACGGGAGTGGAAGTCTACGAGCAGTACTTC CAISGQTGVEVYEQYF TRBJ2-7 NA TRBV10-3 NA
TGTGCCAGCAGTTTTGGGGGCGCGGAGACCCAGTACTTC CASSFGGAETQYF TRBJ2-5 NA TRBV28 NA
TGCGCCAGCAGCCAAGCGGCCGGGACTAGCTGGTACGAGCAGTACTTC CASSQAAGTSWYEQYF TRBJ2-7 few TRBV4-3 TRBD2
TGTGCCAGCAGCCCGGACTACTACGAGCAGTACTTC CASSPDYYEQYF TRBJ2-7 many TRBV7-9 NA
TGTGCCTGGAGTACCTTGAGGGACACTGAAGCTTTCTTT CAWSTLRDTEAFF TRBJ1-1 NA TRBV30 NA
TGTGCCAGCAGTTTAGCGCCAGCAGGTTGGGAGACCCAGTACTTC CASSLAPAGWETQYF TRBJ2-5 NA TRBV12-3/TRBV12-4 NA
TGCAGCGTTATACATCCCACTGCGGAAGTGTATGGCTACACCTTC CSVIHPTAEVYGYTF TRBJ1-2 many TRBV29-1 NA
TGTGCCAGCGAAGAGGACAGCGAAACTGAAGCTTTCTTT CASEEDSETEAFF TRBJ1-1 many TRBV28 NA
TGTGCCATCAGTGAGTCGATGGGGACAGGGGAAACCATTCAGTACTTC CAISESMGTGETIQYF TRBJ2-4 NA TRBV10-3 TRBD1
TGCAGTGCAGTGGACAGTCGAAACAATATTTACATGAACACTGAAGCTTTCTTT CSAVDSRNNIYMNTEAFF TRBJ1-1 many TRBV20-1 NA
TGTGCCAGCAGCTCCCCGGGGTACAATCAGCCCCAGCATTTT CASSSPGYNQPQHF TRBJ1-5 NA TRBV7-9 NA
TGTGCCAGCACCTCATCTTCCGGTGGATCTCAGCCCCAGCATTTT CASTSSSGGSQPQHF TRBJ1-5 NA TRBV12-3/TRBV12-4 NA
TGCGCCAGCAGGATAGGGAACACTGAAGCTTTCTTT CASRIGNTEAFF TRBJ1-1 many TRBV5-1 NA
TGTGCCAGCAGCTCGGACGGACTAGTCTGGGGCGTAAACTTC CASSSDGLVWGVNF TRBJ2-7 many TRBV11-2 TRBD2
TGCAGTGCTAGAGATCTTGGGACAGTACGCACAGATACGCAGTATTTT CSARDLGTVRTDTQYF TRBJ2-3 many TRBV20-1 TRBD1
TGCGCCAGCAGCCAAACGACAGGGGATAGGTACGAGCAGTACTTC CASSQTTGDRYEQYF TRBJ2-7 many TRBV4-3 TRBD1
TGTGCCAGCAGTTACGAGGGTTCGGGGGGGAGCACCGGGGAGCTGTTTTTT CASSYEGSGGSTGELFF TRBJ2-2 NA TRBV6-5 TRBD2
TGTGCCAGCAGCCCGGTCAAGGCGGAGACCCAGTACTTC CASSPVKAETQYF TRBJ2-5 NA TRBV7-9 NA
TGTGCCAGCAGCTTGGCGGTAGGGGGCGCAGGTTATGAGCAGTTCTTC CASSLAVGGAGYEQFF TRBJ2-1 few TRBV5-5 TRBD1
TGTGCCAGCAGTTTTAACAGGCCTACCTATAATTCACCCCTCCACTTT CASSFNRPTYNSPLHF TRBJ1-6 NA TRBV27 NA
TGTGCCAGCAGTTACGCTGCGGGAGCAGGTTACAATGAGCAGTCCTTC CASSYAAGAGYNEQSF TRBJ2-1 few TRBV6-5 TRBD2
TGTGCCAGCAGTTGGGGGTTCACCTACGAGCAGTACTTC CASSWGFTYEQYF TRBJ2-7 few TRBV6-1 NA
TGCAGCGTTGGGTGGGGGGCGGAAGCTTTCTTT CSVGWGAEAFF TRBJ1-1 many TRBV29-1 NA
TGCAGCGTTGGAGAGTTCCAATATGGCTACACCTTC CSVGEFQYGYTF TRBJ1-2 many TRBV29-1 NA
TGCGCCAGCAGCTTGGAGGTCAGCCTGGTGAACACTGAAGCTTTCTTT CASSLEVSLVNTEAFF TRBJ1-1 many TRBV5-1 NA
TGTGCCAGCAGCTTAGGGTTCCCGCAGGGGGGCACCGGGGAGCTGTTTTTT CASSLGFPQGGTGELFF TRBJ2-2 NA TRBV7-6 NA
TGTGCCAGCAGCTTAGGGAGGGCGGGACGCGGGCCCTTTCGTGATTCACCCCTCCACTTT CASSLGRAGRGPFRDSPLHF TRBJ1-6 NA TRBV7-2 NA
TGTGCCAGCAGCTTATTGGGTAACTCCTACAATGAGCAGTTCTTC CASSLLGNSYNEQFF TRBJ2-1 many TRBV11-2 NA
TGCAGCGTTGAAGTTGCAGCAGGGCTTTATGGCTACACCTTC CSVEVAAGLYGYTF TRBJ1-2 few TRBV29-1 NA
TGTGCCAGCAGTTCGGACAGGGGGCAGATTTTGACAGATACGCAGTATTTT CASSSDRGQILTDTQYF TRBJ2-3 NA TRBV27 TRBD1
TGTGCCAGCAGTGCCGGGACCCCAGGAACTGAAGCTCTCTTT CASSAGTPGTEALF TRBJ1-1 NA TRBV12-3/TRBV12-4 NA